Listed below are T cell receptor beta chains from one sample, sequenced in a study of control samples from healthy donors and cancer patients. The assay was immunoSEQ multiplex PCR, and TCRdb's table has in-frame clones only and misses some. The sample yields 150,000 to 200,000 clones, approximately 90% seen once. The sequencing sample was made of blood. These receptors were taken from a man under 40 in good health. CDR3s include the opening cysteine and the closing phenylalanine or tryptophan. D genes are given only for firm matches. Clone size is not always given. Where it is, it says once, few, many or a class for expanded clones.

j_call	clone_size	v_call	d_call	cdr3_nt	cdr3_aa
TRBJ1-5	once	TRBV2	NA	TGTGCCACTTCTAGGACATCCGGCAATCAGCCCCAGCATTTT	CATSRTSGNQPQHF
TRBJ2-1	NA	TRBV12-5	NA	TGTGCTAGTGGTTTGTCAACCCTAAAACTCCAGGGTGGCTCCTACAATGAGCAGTTCTTC	CASGLSTLKLQGGSYNEQFF
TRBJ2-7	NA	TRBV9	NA	TGTGCCAGCAGCGTAGATTTGGTTAACGAGCAGTACTTC	CASSVDLVNEQYF
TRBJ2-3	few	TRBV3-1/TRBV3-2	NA	TGTGCCAGCCAGTCGTTTAGCACAGATACGCAGTATTTT	CASQSFSTDTQYF
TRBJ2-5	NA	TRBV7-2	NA	TGTGCCAGCAGCCCCGGACAGACCCAGTACTTC	CASSPGQTQYF
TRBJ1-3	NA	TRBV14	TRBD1	TGTGCCAGCAGCCGAAGGGACAGTGGAAACACCATATATTTT	CASSRRDSGNTIYF
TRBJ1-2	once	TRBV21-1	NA	TGTGCCAGCGTAAAGAGAGAGGCCCTTAACTATGGCTACACCTTC	CASVKREALNYGYTF
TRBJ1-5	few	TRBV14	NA	TGTGCCAGCAGCCAAGAAAGCGTTAACAGCAATCAGCCCCAGCATTTT	CASSQESVNSNQPQHF
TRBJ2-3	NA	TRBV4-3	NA	TGCGCCAGCAGCCGAAACACAGATACGCAGTATTTT	CASSRNTDTQYF
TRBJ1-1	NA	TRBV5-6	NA	TGTGCCAGCAGCTTTGTCGGGGGGCGCGGGGGTGAAGCTTTCTTT	CASSFVGGRGGEAFF
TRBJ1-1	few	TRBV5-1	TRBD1	TGCGCCAGCAGCCTCCGGGACAGGGGCACTGAAGCTTTCTTT	CASSLRDRGTEAFF
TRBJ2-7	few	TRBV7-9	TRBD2	TGTGCCAGCAGCTTGACTAGCGGGAGTATGTACGAGCAGTACTTC	CASSLTSGSMYEQYF
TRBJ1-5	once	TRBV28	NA	TGTGCCAGCAGTACCAGACAGTATAGCAATCAGCCCCAGCATTTT	CASSTRQYSNQPQHF
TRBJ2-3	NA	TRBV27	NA	TGTGCCAGCAGTCCAATGACAGATACGCAGTATTTT	CASSPMTDTQYF
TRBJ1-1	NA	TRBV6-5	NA	TGTGCCAGCAAGAAGGGGAACACTGAAGCTTTCTTT	CASKKGNTEAFF
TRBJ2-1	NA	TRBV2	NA	TGTGCCAGCGTCGTGGCTACAACCTTTGGTGAGCAGTTCTTC	CASVVATTFGEQFF
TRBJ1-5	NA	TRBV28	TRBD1	TGTGCCAGCACCGCAACCTTGAAGGGGGCGAAACAGCCCCAGCATTTT	CASTATLKGAKQPQHF
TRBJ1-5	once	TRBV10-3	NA	TGTGCCATCAGTTCCAGGGTTGGGGACAATCAGCCCCAGCATTTT	CAISSRVGDNQPQHF
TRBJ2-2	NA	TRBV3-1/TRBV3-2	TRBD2	TGTGCCAGCAGCCTATCGGGACTAGCGGGAGTTACCGGGGAGCTGTTTTTT	CASSLSGLAGVTGELFF
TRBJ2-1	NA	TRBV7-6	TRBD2	TGTGCCAGCAACCTTAGACCCGGGACTAGCGGGAGTTACAAGGATGAGCAGTTCTTC	CASNLRPGTSGSYKDEQFF
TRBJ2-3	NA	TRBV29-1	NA	TGCAGCGTTTTCCCGTACACAGATACGCAGTATTTT	CSVFPYTDTQYF
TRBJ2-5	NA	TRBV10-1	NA	TGCGCCAGCAGTGAGAGGGGGGGACAAGAGACCCAGTACTTC	CASSERGGQETQYF
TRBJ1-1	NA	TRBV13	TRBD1	TGTGCCAGCAGCTTTACCTCGGGACAGGGGTTCCCTCGGGCTTTCTTT	CASSFTSGQGFPRAFF
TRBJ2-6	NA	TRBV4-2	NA	TGTGCCAGCAGCCAAGACTGGCAGTCTGGGGCCAACGTCCTGACTTTC	CASSQDWQSGANVLTF
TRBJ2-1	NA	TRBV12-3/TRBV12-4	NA	TGTGCCAGCAGTTTTCAAGGGAACAATGAGCAGTTCTTC	CASSFQGNNEQFF
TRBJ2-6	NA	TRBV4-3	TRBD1	TGCGCCAGCAGCCAAGACGACAGGGCGGGGGCCAACGTCCTGACTTTC	CASSQDDRAGANVLTF
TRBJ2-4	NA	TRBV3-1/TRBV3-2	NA	TGTGCCAGCAGCCATTACTCCGGGAGTGGCAACATTCAGTACTTC	CASSHYSGSGNIQYF
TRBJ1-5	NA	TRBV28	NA	TGTGCCAGCAGTTCTCCCCTTCCCCAGCATTTT	CASSSPLPQHF
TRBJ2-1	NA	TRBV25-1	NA	TGTGCCAGCAGGGGGGGATACAATGAGCAGTTCTTC	CASRGGYNEQFF
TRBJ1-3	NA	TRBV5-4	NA	TGTGCCAGCACCATGGAGGGGGGAAGAAACACCATATATTTT	CASTMEGGRNTIYF
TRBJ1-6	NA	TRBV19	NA	TGTGCCAGTAGTAAACAGAATTCACCCCTCCACTTT	CASSKQNSPLHF
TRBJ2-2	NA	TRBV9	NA	TGTGCCAGCAGCGTTGGCAGGGGGGAGCTGTTTTTT	CASSVGRGELFF
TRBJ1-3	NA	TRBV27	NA	TGTGCCAGCAGTTTGAGGTCAAACTCTGGAAACACCATATATTTT	CASSLRSNSGNTIYF
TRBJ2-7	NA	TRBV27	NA	TGTGCCAGCAGTCCAGGGAGGAGGGGCGTCTACGAGCAGTACTTC	CASSPGRRGVYEQYF
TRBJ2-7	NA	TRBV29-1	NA	TGCAGCGTTGAACTCCCTGACGTCTACGAGCAGTACTTC	CSVELPDVYEQYF
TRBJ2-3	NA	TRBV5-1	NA	TGCGCCAGCAGCTCCGGCGTTGGGCAGGGAATATGGTCAGATACGCAGTATTTT	CASSSGVGQGIWSDTQYF
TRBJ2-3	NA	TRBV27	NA	TGTGCCAGCAGTACGACCACAGATACGCAGTATTTT	CASSTTTDTQYF
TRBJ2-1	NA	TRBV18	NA	TGTGCCAGCACCTACGAAAATGAGCAGTTCTTC	CASTYENEQFF
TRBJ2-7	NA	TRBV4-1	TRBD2	TGCGCCAGCAGCCAAGCCTCCGGGGGGTACTCCTACGAGCAGTACTTC	CASSQASGGYSYEQYF
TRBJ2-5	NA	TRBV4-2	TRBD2	TGTGCCAGCAGCCGGGGGGGGAGCGGGGGGGCAGGAGAGACCCAGTACTTC	CASSRGGSGGAGETQYF